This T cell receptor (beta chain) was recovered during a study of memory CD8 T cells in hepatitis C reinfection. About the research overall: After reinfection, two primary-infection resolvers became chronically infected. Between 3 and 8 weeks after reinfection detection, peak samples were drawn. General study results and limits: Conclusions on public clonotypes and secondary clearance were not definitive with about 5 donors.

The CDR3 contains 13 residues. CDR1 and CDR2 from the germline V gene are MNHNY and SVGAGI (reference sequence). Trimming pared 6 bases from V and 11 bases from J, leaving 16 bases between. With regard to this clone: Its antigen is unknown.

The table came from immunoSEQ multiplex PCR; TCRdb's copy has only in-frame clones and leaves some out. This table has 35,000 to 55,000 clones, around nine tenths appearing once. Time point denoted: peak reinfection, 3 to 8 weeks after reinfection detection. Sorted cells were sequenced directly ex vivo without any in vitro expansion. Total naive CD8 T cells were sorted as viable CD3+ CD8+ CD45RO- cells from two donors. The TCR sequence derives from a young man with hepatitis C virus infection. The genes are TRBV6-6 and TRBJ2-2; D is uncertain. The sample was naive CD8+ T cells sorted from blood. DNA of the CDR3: TGTGCCAGCAGCCCCGACGGAGTAGGAGAGCTGTTTTTT. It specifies CASSPDGVGELFF.